These 27 T cell receptor beta chains originate from one sample sequenced in a study of shared clonotypes between healthy human individuals. Libraries were prepared by immunoSEQ multiplex PCR; TCRdb keeps only in-frame clonotypes and omits some of them. The table records around 500,000 clones, roughly 80% of them present only once. The sample consisted of PBMCs. The receptors derive from a woman between 35 and 50 years old in good health. Some clones in this sample may be carry-over from other donors' samples.

Only a few counts were recorded for this clone. This rearrangement joins TRBV28 to TRBJ2-1; D may correspond to TRBD1 or TRBD2 (5 bases each). Germline lookup yields CDR1 MDHEN and CDR2 SYDVKM. The CDR3 length is 16 residues. V gave up 5 bases and J gave up 6 bases, with 20 bases separating them. In DNA, the CDR3 is TGTGCCAGCAGTCGAACCAGGGAGATCCATCGCAATGAGCAGTTCTTC. It is translated as CASSRTREIHRNEQFF.

The genes are TRBV5-8 and TRBJ2-5; D might be TRBD2 (6 bases). The CDR3 runs to 15 residues. Trimming removed 1 base at V and 5 bases at J, with 15 bases between. From germline, CDR1 is SGHTS and CDR2 YDEGEE. CDR3 amino acids: CASSLRLDSGETQYF. CDR3 nucleotides: TGTGCCAGCAGCTTGAGACTAGATTCCGGCGAGACCCAGTACTTC. Looking up the rest from reference TRBV5-8 and TRBJ2-5 gives the full variable domain: EAGVTQSPTHLIKTRGQQATLRCSPISGHTSVYWYQQALGLGLQFLLWYDEGEERNRGNFPPRFSGRQFPNYSSELNVNALELEDSALYLCASSLRLDSGETQYFGPGTRLLVL.

This rearrangement joins TRBV30 to TRBJ1-2, with 7 bases identical to TRBD1. The CDR3 covers 13 residues. Germline V gene sequence: CDR1 GTSNPN, CDR2 SVGIG (reference sequence). V was clipped by 2 bases and J by 4 bases; unmatched bases: 4. The CDR3 nucleotides are TGTGCCTGGAGTCTACAGGGGACCTATGGCTACACCTTC. Its protein product is CAWSLQGTYGYTF.

This clone was found a few times. The chain combines TRBV5-1 with TRBJ2-7, with D perhaps matching TRBD2 (5 bases). Germline V CDR1 and CDR2: SGHRS, YFSETQ. V was pared by 3 bases and J by 2 bases, with 15 bases between. CDR3 length: 15 residues. The DNA for the CDR3 is TGCGCCAGCAGCTCAAGCCGGGAACCCCCCTACGAGCAGTACTTC. Translated: CASSSSREPPYEQYF. Looking up the rest from reference TRBV5-1 and TRBJ2-7 gives the full variable domain: KAGVTQTPRYLIKTRGQQVTLSCSPISGHRSVSWYQQTPGQGLQFLFEYFSETQRNKGNFPGRFSGRQFSNSRSEMNVSTLELGDSALYLCASSSSREPPYEQYFGPGTRLTVT.

The V gene is TRBV5-6, the J gene TRBJ1-2; 7 bases align to TRBD1. Unmatched junction bases numbered 5, after V lost 0 bases and J lost 6 bases. The CDR3 loop spans 14 amino acids. CDR1 and CDR2 from the germline V gene are SGHDT and YYEEEE. The CDR3 sequence is CASSLAGDSNGYTF. CDR3 sequence (DNA): TGTGCCAGCAGCTTGGCCGGGGACAGCAATGGCTACACCTTC.

This chain uses TRBV4-2 with TRBJ2-1; D may match TRBD1 or TRBD2 (5 bases each). Germline assignment: CDR1 LGHNA and CDR2 YNFKEQ. The CDR3 is 15 amino acids. The germline V and J ends were trimmed by 2 bases and 9 bases, with 17 bases remaining between them. CDR3 residues: CASSQLQSGSTEQFF. The CDR3 DNA is TGTGCCAGCAGCCAACTCCAGTCAGGGAGCACTGAGCAGTTCTTC.

V gene TRBV5-4 combines with J gene TRBJ2-2; 8 bases agree with TRBD1. With 4 bases clipped from V and 3 bases from J, the junction kept 2 bases outside the gene matches. The CDR3 spans 14 residues. Germline V gives CDR1 SGHNT, CDR2 YYREEE (reference sequence). As DNA, the CDR3 is TGTGCCAGCAGCCCACAGGGGGACACCGGGGAGCTGTTTTTT. Amino acid sequence: CASSPQGDTGELFF.

The rearrangement joins TRBV10-3 to TRBJ1-3; 8 bases match TRBD1. This CDR3 contains 13 residues. Germline V gene data show CDR1 as ENHRY and CDR2 as SYGVKD. Trimming cost V 10 bases and J 7 bases; bases outside gene matches: 9. The CDR3 bases are TGTGCCACCCGAGACGGACAGGGTAACACCATATATTTT. Amino acid sequence: CATRDGQGNTIYF.

This clone has a single count. CDR3 region: CASSSVAPGELFF. The CDR3 DNA sequence: TGCGCCAGCAGCAGTGTCGCGCCCGGGGAGCTGTTTTTT. The chain recombines TRBV5-1 with TRBJ2-2, with D unclear. The CDR3 extends over 13 amino acids. Germline V gene sequence: CDR1 SGHRS, CDR2 YFSETQ. V lost 4 bases and J lost 6, with 10 bases in between.

The chain combines TRBV2 with TRBJ2-3, with 12 bases fitting TRBD2. Germline V CDR1 and CDR2: SNHLY, FYNNEI. Trimming removed 3 bases from V and 5 bases from J; junction bases left unmatched: 15. CDR3 length equals 19 residues. CDR3 in amino acids: CASSDLASGRAERGDTQYF. The CDR3 bases are TGTGCCAGCAGTGACTTGGCTAGCGGGAGGGCCGAGCGGGGAGATACGCAGTATTTT.

This chain joins TRBV30 and TRBJ1-2; D gene ambiguous. There are 13 residues in the CDR3. Trimming took 1 base from V and 3 from J, leaving 9 bases between them. From germline, CDR1 is GTSNPN and CDR2 SVGIG (reference sequence). In nucleotides, the CDR3 is TGTGCCTGGAGTGGTGACACTCACTATGGCTACACCTTC. It encodes CAWSGDTHYGYTF.

The J gene is TRBJ2-7, the V gene TRBV10-3; D gene unclear. This CDR3 has 11 residues. Per germline, CDR1 ENHRY and CDR2 SYGVKD. Between the trimmed V and J ends, which lost 11 bases and 6 bases, there was a span of 14 bases. CDR3 residues: CASSLVGEQYF. CDR3 coding DNA: TGTGCCTCGTCATTAGTTGGCGAGCAGTACTTC.

The V and J genes are TRBV27 and TRBJ2-5; TRBD1 or TRBD2 may be the D gene (5 bases each). The V end was cut by 1 base, the J end by 1 base, with 7 bases between. Germline V CDR1 and CDR2: MNHEY, SMNVEV (reference sequence). The CDR3 consists of 14 residues. CDR3 nucleotide sequence: TGTGCCAGCAGTTTATGGGGGTTCCAAGAGACCCAGTACTTC. Translating it yields CASSLWGFQETQYF.

The chain joins TRBV7-3 to TRBJ2-5; tentative D call: TRBD2 (6 bases). Germline V gives CDR1 SGHTA, CDR2 FQGTGA. V was trimmed by 2 bases and J by 0 bases, leaving 10 bases between them. This CDR3 comprises 15 residues. CDR3 residues: CASSLSGGNQETQYF. In nucleotides, the CDR3 is TGTGCCAGCAGCTTATCCGGCGGGAACCAAGAGACCCAGTACTTC.

This CDR3 reads CASSLGTGGANEQFF. The CDR3 DNA sequence: TGCGCCAGCAGCTTGGGAACAGGGGGCGCGAATGAGCAGTTCTTC. The rearrangement joins TRBV5-1 to TRBJ2-1, with TRBD1 matching 9 bases. Trimming cost V 0 bases and J 7 bases; bases outside gene matches: 5. Germline V gene data show CDR1 as SGHRS and CDR2 as YFSETQ. This CDR3 region has 15 residues.

This clone was counted a few times. The junction differs from germline at one of its ends, possibly a read error. The chain is built from TRBV11-2 and TRBJ1-2; the D gene is possibly TRBD1 (6 bases). CDR1 is SGHAT and CDR2 is FQNNGV in the germline V gene. The CDR3 runs 14 residues. CDR3 in DNA: TGTGCCAGCAGCTTAACGGACAGTGACTACGGCTACACCTTC. It codes for CASSLTDSDYGYTF.

Notes on this clone: The same CDR3 arises from other DNA sequences in this sample as well. V is TRBV10-3 and J is TRBJ2-5, with D possibly matching TRBD1 (8 bases). Between the trimmed V and J ends, which lost 7 bases and 3 bases, there was a span of 15 bases. This CDR3 has 14 residues. Per germline, CDR1 ENHRY and CDR2 SYGVKD. The CDR3 sequence: CAITQTGGEETQYF. As DNA, the CDR3 is TGTGCCATCACTCAAACAGGGGGGGAAGAGACCCAGTACTTC.

This chain connects TRBV5-8 to TRBJ2-5, with unresolved D. CDR3 length equals 15 residues. Deletions cut 0 bases from V and 2 bases from J, with 11 bases between. The germline V gene has CDR1 SGHTS and CDR2 YDEGEE. The CDR3 is CASSLAWERQETQYF. CDR3 coding DNA: TGTGCCAGCAGCTTGGCCTGGGAAAGACAAGAGACCCAGTACTTC.

This clone has more than one count but fewer than ten. Since a far larger clone is one base different, this is likely a read error. The V and J genes are TRBV2 and TRBJ1-5; D not certain. CDR3 length equals 14 residues. Trimming took 6 bases from V and 0 from J, leaving 9 bases between them. CDR1 and CDR2 (germline): SNHLY, FYNNEI. This chain's CDR3 is CASSCGYSNQPQHF. The CDR3, as DNA: TGTGCCAGCAGCTGCGGATATAGCAATCAGCCCCAGCATTTT.

Details on this clone: The sample has other DNA sequences that encode this CDR3 too. CDR3 protein: CASSLVGGDSNQPQHF. DNA of the CDR3: TGTGCCAGCAGCTTAGTCGGCGGCGATAGCAATCAGCCCCAGCATTTT. The chain joins TRBV7-2 to TRBJ1-5; no clear D gene. Per germline, CDR1 SGHTA and CDR2 FQGNSA. V lost 1 base, J lost 0 bases, and 10 bases lay in between. This CDR3 contains 16 residues.

The genes are TRBV6-4 and TRBJ2-1; 9 bases align to TRBD2. In germline, CDR1 is MRHNA, CDR2 SNTAGT. The CDR3 totals 14 residues. Germline trimming cut 4 bases from V and 6 bases from J; bases unmatched to any gene: 4. The CDR3 region has the DNA TGTGCCAGCAGTGTGGGCGGGAGGGGCAATGAGCAGTTCTTC. Translating gives CASSVGGRGNEQFF.

The gene calls are TRBV13 and TRBJ2-1; a possible D gene is TRBD2 (5 bases). Deletions cut 5 bases from V and 3 bases from J, with 14 bases between. Germline loops: CDR1 PRHDT, CDR2 FYEKMQ (reference sequence). This CDR3 contains 15 residues. The CDR3 DNA reads as TGTGCCAGCAGCCTTCGCCGGGATTACTACAATGAGCAGTTCTTC. It yields the protein CASSLRRDYYNEQFF. Drawing the rest from reference TRBV13 and TRBJ2-1, the complete variable domain is AAGVIQSPRHLIKEKRETATLKCYPIPRHDTVYWYQQGPGQDPQFLISFYEKMQSDKGSIPDRFSAQQFSDYHSELNMSSLELGDSALYFCASSLRRDYYNEQFFGPGTRLTVL.

This sequence joins TRBV7-2 and TRBJ1-4, with 8 bases aligning to TRBD1. Germline V gene sequence: CDR1 SGHTA, CDR2 FQGNSA. V gave up 5 bases and J gave up 5 bases; unmatched junction bases: 13. This CDR3 contains 17 residues. CDR3 nucleotides: TGTGCCAGCAGCCTAGGAAGCGACAGGGGAGAGAATGAAAAACTGTTTTTT. Translation gives CASSLGSDRGENEKLFF.

The chain's CDR3 is CASSRTSGSASTDTQYF. For the CDR3, the DNA is TGTGCCAGCAGCCGGACTAGCGGGAGCGCTAGCACAGATACGCAGTATTTT. The chain joins TRBV7-9 to TRBJ2-3; 13 nucleotides agree with TRBD2. The V and J ends lost 5 bases and 0 bases, in that order; junction bases with no gene match: 5. The CDR3 has 17 residues. The V gene's germline CDR1 is SEHNR and CDR2 FQNEAQ (reference sequence).

CDR3 in DNA: TGTGCCAGCAGCTTAACCGGGGGTAACAATGAGCAGTTCTTC. Translated, it gives CASSLTGGNNEQFF. This chain uses TRBV7-9 with TRBJ2-1, with D maybe TRBD2 (6 bases). The CDR3 sequence is 14 residues long. Trimming stripped 2 bases from V and 5 bases from J, with 10 bases between. Germline CDR1 SEHNR, CDR2 FQNEAQ (reference sequence).

CDR3 sequence: CASSLDRGNQPQHF. The DNA for the CDR3 is TGTGCCAGTAGTCTCGACAGAGGCAATCAGCCCCAGCATTTT. The rearrangement uses TRBV19 and TRBJ1-5, with D possibly being TRBD1 (5 bases). CDR1 and CDR2 (germline): LNHDA, SQIVND (reference sequence). Trimming pared 5 bases from V and 2 bases from J, leaving 10 bases between. The CDR3 is 14 residues long.

The V call is TRBV7-9, the J call TRBJ2-5, with 7 bases lining up with TRBD1. The CDR3 loop spans 16 amino acids. Germline values: CDR1 SEHNR, CDR2 FQNEAQ (reference sequence). J was trimmed by 2 bases and V by 1 base; bases with no gene match: 7. DNA of the CDR3: TGTGCCAGCAGCTTAGGGACAGGTTTATTTCAAGAGACCCAGTACTTC. It translates to CASSLGTGLFQETQYF.